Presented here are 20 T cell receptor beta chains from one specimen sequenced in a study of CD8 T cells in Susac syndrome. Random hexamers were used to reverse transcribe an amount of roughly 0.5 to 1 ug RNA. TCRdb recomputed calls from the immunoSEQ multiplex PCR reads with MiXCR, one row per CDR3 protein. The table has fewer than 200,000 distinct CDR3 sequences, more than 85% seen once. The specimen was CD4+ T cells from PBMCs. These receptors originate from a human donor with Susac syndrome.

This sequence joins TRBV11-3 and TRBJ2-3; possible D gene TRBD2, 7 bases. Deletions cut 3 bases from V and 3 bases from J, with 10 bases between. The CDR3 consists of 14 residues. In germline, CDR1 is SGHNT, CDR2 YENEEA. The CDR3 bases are TGTGCCAGCAGCTTTGGGGGGGCGACAGATACGCAGTATTTT. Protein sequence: CASSFGGATDTQYF.

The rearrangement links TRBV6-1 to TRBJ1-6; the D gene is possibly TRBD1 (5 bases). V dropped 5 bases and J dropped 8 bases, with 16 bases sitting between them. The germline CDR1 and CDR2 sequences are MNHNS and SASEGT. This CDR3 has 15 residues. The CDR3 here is CASSTTDGTDSPLHF. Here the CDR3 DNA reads TGTGCCAGCAGTACAACGGACGGGACGGATTCACCCCTCCACTTT.

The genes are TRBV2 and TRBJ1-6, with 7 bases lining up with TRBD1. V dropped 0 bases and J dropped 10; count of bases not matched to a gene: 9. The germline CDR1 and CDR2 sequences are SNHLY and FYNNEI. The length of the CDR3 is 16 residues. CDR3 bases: TGTGCCAGCAGTGAAGCGACGACAGGGCCAGGATCACCCCTCCACTTT. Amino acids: CASSEATTGPGSPLHF.

The DNA for the CDR3 is TGTGCCAGCAGCTTGAAGAAACCCGGGGAGCTGTTTTTT. Its translation: CASSLKKPGELFF. The chain couples TRBV7-9 to TRBJ2-2; no definite D call. CDR3 length: 13 amino acids. Germline V CDR1 and CDR2: SEHNR, FQNEAQ (reference sequence). V dropped 3 bases and J dropped 6 bases, with 8 bases sitting between them.

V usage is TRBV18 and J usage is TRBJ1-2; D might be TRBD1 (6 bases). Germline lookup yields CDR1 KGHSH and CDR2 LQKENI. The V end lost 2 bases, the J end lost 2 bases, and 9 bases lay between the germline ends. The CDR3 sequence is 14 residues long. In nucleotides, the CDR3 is TGTGCCAGCTCACCAGATAGGGGGAACTATGGCTACACCTTC. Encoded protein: CASSPDRGNYGYTF.

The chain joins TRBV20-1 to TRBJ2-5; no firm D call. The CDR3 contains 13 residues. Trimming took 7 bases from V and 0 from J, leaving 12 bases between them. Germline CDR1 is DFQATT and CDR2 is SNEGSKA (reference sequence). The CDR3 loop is CSVPGVYQETQYF. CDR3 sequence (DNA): TGCAGTGTACCAGGAGTGTACCAAGAGACCCAGTACTTC.

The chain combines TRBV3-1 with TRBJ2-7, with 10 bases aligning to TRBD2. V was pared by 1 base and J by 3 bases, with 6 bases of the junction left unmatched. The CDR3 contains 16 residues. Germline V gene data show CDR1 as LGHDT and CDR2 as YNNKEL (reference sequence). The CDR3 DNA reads TGTGCCAGCAGCCAAGGCAGTAGCGGGAGGTTCTACGAGCAGTACTTC. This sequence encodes CASSQGSSGRFYEQYF.

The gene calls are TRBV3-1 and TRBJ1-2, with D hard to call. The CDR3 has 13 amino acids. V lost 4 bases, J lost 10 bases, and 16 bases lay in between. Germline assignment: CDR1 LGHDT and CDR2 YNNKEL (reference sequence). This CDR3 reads CASSLERQEAYTF. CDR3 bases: TGTGCCAGCAGCCTGGAGAGGCAGGAAGCCTACACCTTC. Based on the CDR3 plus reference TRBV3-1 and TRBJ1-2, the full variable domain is DTAVSQTPKYLVTQMGNDKSIKCEQNLGHDTMYWYKQDSKKFLKIMFSYNNKELIINETVPNRFSPKSPDKAHLNLHINSLELGDSAVYFCASSLERQEAYTFGSGTRLTVV.

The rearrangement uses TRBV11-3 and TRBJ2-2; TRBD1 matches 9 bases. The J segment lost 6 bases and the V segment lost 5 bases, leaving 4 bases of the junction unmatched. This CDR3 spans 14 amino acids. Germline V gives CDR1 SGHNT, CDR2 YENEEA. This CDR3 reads CASSIGTGPGELFF. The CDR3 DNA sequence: TGTGCCAGCAGCATCGGGACAGGGCCCGGGGAGCTGTTTTTT.

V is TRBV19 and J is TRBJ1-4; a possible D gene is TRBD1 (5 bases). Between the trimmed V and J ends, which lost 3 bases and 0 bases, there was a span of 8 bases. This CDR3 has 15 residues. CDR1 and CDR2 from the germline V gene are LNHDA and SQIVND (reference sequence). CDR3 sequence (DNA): TGTGCCAGTAGTATTGGGGGGTCAACTAATGAAAAACTGTTTTTT. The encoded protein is CASSIGGSTNEKLFF.

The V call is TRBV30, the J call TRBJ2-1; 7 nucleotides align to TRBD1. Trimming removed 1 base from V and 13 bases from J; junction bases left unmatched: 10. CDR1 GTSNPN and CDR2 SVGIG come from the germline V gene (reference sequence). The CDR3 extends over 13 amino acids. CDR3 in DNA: TGTGCCTGGAGTGGGGGACAGACTTATAGACAGTTCTTC. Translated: CAWSGGQTYRQFF.

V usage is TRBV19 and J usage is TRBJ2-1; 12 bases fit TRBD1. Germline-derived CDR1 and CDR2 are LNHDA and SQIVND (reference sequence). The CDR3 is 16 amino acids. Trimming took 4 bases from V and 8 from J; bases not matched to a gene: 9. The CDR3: CASSRWGQGALDEQFF. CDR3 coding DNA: TGTGCCAGTAGTAGGTGGGGACAGGGGGCGCTCGATGAGCAGTTCTTC. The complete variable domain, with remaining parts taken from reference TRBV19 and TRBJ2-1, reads DGGITQSPKYLFRKEGQNVTLSCEQNLNHDAMYWYRQDPGQGLRLIYYSQIVNDFQKGDIAEGYSVSREKKESFPLTVTSAQKNPTAFYLCASSRWGQGALDEQFFGPGTRLTVL.

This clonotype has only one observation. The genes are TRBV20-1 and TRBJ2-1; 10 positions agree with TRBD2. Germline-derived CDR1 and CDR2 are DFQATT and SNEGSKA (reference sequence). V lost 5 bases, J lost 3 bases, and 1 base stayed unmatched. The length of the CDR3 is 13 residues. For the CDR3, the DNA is TGCAGTGCTCGGACTAGCGGCTACAATGAGCAGTTCTTC. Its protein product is CSARTSGYNEQFF.

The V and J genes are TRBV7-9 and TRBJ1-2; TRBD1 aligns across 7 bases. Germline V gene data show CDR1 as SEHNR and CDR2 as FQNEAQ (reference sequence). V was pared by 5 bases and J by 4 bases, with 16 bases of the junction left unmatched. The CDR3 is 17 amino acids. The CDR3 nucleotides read TGTGCCAGCAGCCAAGCCAACCGGGGACAGTACTTCTATGGCTACACCTTC. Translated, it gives CASSQANRGQYFYGYTF.

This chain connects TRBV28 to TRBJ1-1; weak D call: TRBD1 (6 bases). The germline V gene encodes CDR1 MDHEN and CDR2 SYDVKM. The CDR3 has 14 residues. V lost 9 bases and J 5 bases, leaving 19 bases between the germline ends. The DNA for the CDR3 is TGTGCCAGTTATACCGGACAGCTTACTACTGAAGCTTTCTTT. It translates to CASYTGQLTTEAFF.

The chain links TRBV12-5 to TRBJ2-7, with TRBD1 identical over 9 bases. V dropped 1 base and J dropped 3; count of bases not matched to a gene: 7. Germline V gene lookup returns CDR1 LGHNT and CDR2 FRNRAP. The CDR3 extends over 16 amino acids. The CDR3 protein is CASGLGPGQGSYEQYF. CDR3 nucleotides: TGTGCTAGTGGTTTGGGTCCGGGACAGGGTAGCTACGAGCAGTACTTC.

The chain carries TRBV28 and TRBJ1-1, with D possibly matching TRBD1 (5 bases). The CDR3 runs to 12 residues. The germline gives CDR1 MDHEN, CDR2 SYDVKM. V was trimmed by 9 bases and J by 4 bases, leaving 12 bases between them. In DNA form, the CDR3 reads TGTGCCAGTAACGCTGGGGGCACTGAAGCTTTCTTT. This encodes CASNAGGTEAFF.

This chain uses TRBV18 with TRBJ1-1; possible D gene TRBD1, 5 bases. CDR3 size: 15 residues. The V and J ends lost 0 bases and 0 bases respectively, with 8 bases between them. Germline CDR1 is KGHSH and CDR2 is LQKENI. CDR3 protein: CASSPPSGMNTEAFF. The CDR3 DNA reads TGTGCCAGCTCACCACCCTCAGGGATGAACACTGAAGCTTTCTTT.

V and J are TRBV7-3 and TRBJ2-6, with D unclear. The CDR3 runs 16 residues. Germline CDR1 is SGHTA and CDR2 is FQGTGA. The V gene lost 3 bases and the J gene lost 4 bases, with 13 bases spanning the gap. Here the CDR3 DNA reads TGTGCCAGCAGCTTGAGCCTTAGTTCCGGGGCCAACGTCCTGACTTTC. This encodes CASSLSLSSGANVLTF.

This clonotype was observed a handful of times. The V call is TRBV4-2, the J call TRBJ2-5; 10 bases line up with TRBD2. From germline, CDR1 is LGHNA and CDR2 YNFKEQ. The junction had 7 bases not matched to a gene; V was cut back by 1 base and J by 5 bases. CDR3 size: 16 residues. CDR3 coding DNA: TGTGCCAGCAGCCAAGGGAGCGGGGGGGCCTCTGAGACCCAGTACTTC. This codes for CASSQGSGGASETQYF.